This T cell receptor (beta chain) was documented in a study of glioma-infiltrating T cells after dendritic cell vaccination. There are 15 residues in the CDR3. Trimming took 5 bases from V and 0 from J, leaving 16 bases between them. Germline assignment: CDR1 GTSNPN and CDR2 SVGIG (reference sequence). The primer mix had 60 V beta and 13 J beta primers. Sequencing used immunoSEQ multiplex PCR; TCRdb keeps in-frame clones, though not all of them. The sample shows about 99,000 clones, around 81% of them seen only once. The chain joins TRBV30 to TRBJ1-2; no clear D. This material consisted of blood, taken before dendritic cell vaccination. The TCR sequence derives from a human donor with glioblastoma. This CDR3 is CAWSRGSVANYGYTF. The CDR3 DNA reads TGTGCCTGGTCCAGAGGGAGCGTAGCTAACTATGGCTACACCTTC.